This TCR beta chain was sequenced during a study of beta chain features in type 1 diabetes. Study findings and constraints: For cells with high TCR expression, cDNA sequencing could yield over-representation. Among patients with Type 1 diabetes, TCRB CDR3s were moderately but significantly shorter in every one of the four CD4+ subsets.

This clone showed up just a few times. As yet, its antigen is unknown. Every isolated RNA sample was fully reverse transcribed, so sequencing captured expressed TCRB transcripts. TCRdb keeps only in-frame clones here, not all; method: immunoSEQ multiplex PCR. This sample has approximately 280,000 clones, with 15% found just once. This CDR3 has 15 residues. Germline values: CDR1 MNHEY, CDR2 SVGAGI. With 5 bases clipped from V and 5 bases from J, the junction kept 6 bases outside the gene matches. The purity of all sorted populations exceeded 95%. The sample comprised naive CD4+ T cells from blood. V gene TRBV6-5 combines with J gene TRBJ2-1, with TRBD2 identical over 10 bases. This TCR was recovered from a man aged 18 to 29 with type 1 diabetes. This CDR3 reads CASSPNLAGDNEQFF. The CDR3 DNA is TGTGCCAGCAGTCCCAATCTAGCGGGGGACAATGAGCAGTTCTTC.